Listed below are T cell receptor beta chains from one sample, sequenced in a study of radiation and T cells in renal cell carcinoma. Here immunoSEQ multiplex PCR was the method, and the copy in TCRdb shows in-frame clones only, minus some. The table shows 120,000 to 150,000 clones, with about 88% occurring only once. Sequenced material: blood, taken from a patient whose treatment included radiotherapy and nephrectomy. The source is a woman aged 45-60 years with renal cell carcinoma. Each CDR3 is given with its conserved first and last residue. Each record gives: J gene, clone size, D gene, V gene, CDR3 protein, CDR3 DNA. A D gene is named only where the DNA matches it firmly. Not all rows give a size; the values are once, few, many and, for expanded clones, a class.

j_call: TRBJ1-2; clone_size: -; d_call: -; v_call: TRBV19; cdr3_aa: CASTPDGSTLNYGYTF; cdr3_nt: TGTGCCAGTACCCCGGACGGCTCAACCCTTAACTATGGCTACACCTTC
j_call: TRBJ1-2; clone_size: -; d_call: -; v_call: TRBV5-1; cdr3_aa: CASSLRQYPPGYTF; cdr3_nt: TGCGCCAGCAGCTTGCGGCAGTACCCCCCTGGCTACACCTTC
j_call: TRBJ2-5; clone_size: -; d_call: TRBD2; v_call: TRBV25-1; cdr3_aa: CASSEYRGTPGGETQYF; cdr3_nt: TGTGCCAGCAGTGAATATCGGGGGACGCCCGGGGGGGAGACCCAGTACTTC
j_call: TRBJ1-1; clone_size: -; d_call: -; v_call: TRBV7-3; cdr3_aa: CASSLQGNTEAFF; cdr3_nt: TGTGCCAGCAGCTTACAGGGGAACACTGAAGCTTTCTTT
j_call: TRBJ2-2; clone_size: -; d_call: TRBD2; v_call: TRBV28; cdr3_aa: CASSLGQAGAFFTGELFF; cdr3_nt: TGTGCCAGCAGTTTAGGCCAAGCGGGGGCCTTTTTCACCGGGGAGCTGTTTTTT
j_call: TRBJ1-2; clone_size: -; d_call: -; v_call: TRBV25-1; cdr3_aa: CASSGAPDRDLYTF; cdr3_nt: TGTGCCAGCAGCGGGGCCCCGGACAGAGATCTATACACCTTC
j_call: TRBJ2-7; clone_size: -; d_call: -; v_call: TRBV28; cdr3_aa: CASSFSSENYEQYF; cdr3_nt: TGTGCCAGCAGTTTTTCTAGCGAAAACTACGAGCAGTACTTC
j_call: TRBJ1-1; clone_size: few; d_call: -; v_call: TRBV7-2; cdr3_aa: CASSSGGEEAFF; cdr3_nt: TGTGCCAGCAGCTCCGGGGGCGAGGAAGCTTTCTTT
j_call: TRBJ1-2; clone_size: -; d_call: TRBD1; v_call: TRBV6-1; cdr3_aa: CASSVGQGGNYGYTF; cdr3_nt: TGTGCCAGCAGTGTTGGCCAGGGGGGCAACTATGGCTACACCTTC
j_call: TRBJ1-5; clone_size: -; d_call: TRBD1; v_call: TRBV6-1; cdr3_aa: CASSYRGIQHF; cdr3_nt: TGTGCCAGCAGTTACAGGGGAATCCAGCATTTT
j_call: TRBJ1-2; clone_size: -; d_call: -; v_call: TRBV7-2; cdr3_aa: CASSLAGKGYGYTF; cdr3_nt: TGTGCCAGCAGCTTAGCGGGCAAGGGTTATGGCTACACCTTC
j_call: TRBJ2-1; clone_size: -; d_call: -; v_call: TRBV29-1; cdr3_aa: CSVPPAANEQFF; cdr3_nt: TGCAGCGTGCCCCCTGCGGCCAATGAGCAGTTCTTC
j_call: TRBJ1-2; clone_size: -; d_call: -; v_call: TRBV2; cdr3_aa: CASVWGAALDGYTF; cdr3_nt: TGTGCCAGCGTTTGGGGGGCCGCTTTGGACGGCTACACCTTC
j_call: TRBJ2-3; clone_size: once; d_call: TRBD2; v_call: TRBV4-2; cdr3_aa: CASSKRTSGSTDTQYF; cdr3_nt: TGTGCCAGCAGCAAACGGACTAGCGGTAGCACAGATACGCAGTATTTT
j_call: TRBJ2-3; clone_size: -; d_call: -; v_call: TRBV4-3; cdr3_aa: CASSHLMGTDTQYF; cdr3_nt: TGCGCCAGCAGCCACCTCATGGGTACAGATACGCAGTATTTT
j_call: TRBJ1-4; clone_size: -; d_call: -; v_call: TRBV6-1; cdr3_aa: CASTGWEKLFF; cdr3_nt: TGTGCCAGCACAGGGTGGGAAAAACTGTTTTTT